The 23 T cell receptor beta chains below were found in one sample sequenced in a study of metastatic and nonmetastatic thyroid tumors. There were no patients who had received any treatment before thyroid surgery. TCRdb called clones again from the PCR reads with MiXCR. The table shows roughly 40,000 clones, with approximately 15% occurring only once. The sample taken for sequencing was blood. The source is a female donor with papillary thyroid cancer or a benign thyroid nodule (not recorded which). Some clones in this sample may be carry-over from other donors' samples.

This clone was detected ten times or more. This chain connects TRBV10-2 to TRBJ2-5; D may be TRBD2 (7 bases). The germline V gene encodes CDR1 WSHSY and CDR2 SAAADI. The CDR3 covers 14 residues. The germline V and J ends were trimmed by 5 bases and 4 bases, with 14 bases remaining between them. The CDR3 coding sequence is TGCGCCAGCAGTTCAGGGGAGGGTCGAGAGACCCAGTACTTC. Encoded protein: CASSSGEGRETQYF.

This chain connects TRBV6-1 to TRBJ2-5; 9 bases align to TRBD2. The CDR3 is 13 residues long. The germline CDR1 and CDR2 sequences are MNHNS and SASEGT. Unmatched junction bases numbered 5, after V lost 8 bases and J lost 4 bases. As DNA, the CDR3 is TGTGCCAGCGAGCTAGCGGGACCAGAGACCCAGTACTTC. Translated: CASELAGPETQYF.

This chain connects TRBV19 to TRBJ1-2, with TRBD1 as a possible D gene (5 bases). Trimming pared 7 bases from V and 10 bases from J, leaving 25 bases between. From germline, CDR1 is LNHDA and CDR2 SQIVND (reference sequence). This CDR3 is built from 15 residues. In nucleotides, the CDR3 is TGTGCCAGTAACCCTACAGGTTGGGGGAACTATTTCTACACCTTC. It translates to CASNPTGWGNYFYTF.

This clone was seen many times. This chain links TRBV6-1 with TRBJ2-3, with TRBD2 identical over 8 bases. CDR1 is MNHNS and CDR2 is SASEGT in the germline V gene. V lost 5 bases, J lost 0 bases, and 7 bases stayed unmatched. The CDR3 sequence is 16 residues long. CDR3 protein: CASSPGTSRSTDTQYF. The CDR3 nucleotides read TGTGCCAGCAGTCCAGGGACTAGTCGAAGCACAGATACGCAGTATTTT.

The gene calls are TRBV4-1 and TRBJ2-3; TRBD1 agrees at 7 bases. The length of the CDR3 is 16 residues. Trimming took 4 bases from V and 0 from J; bases not matched to a gene: 7. Germline-derived CDR1 and CDR2 are MGHRA and YSYEKL. DNA of the CDR3: TGCGCCAGCAGCCTCCTATCGGGACAGAGCACAGATACGCAGTATTTT. It yields the protein CASSLLSGQSTDTQYF.

This clone was found many times. The rearrangement joins TRBV2 to TRBJ1-1, with D possibly matching TRBD1 (6 bases). This CDR3 has 14 amino acids. Trimming cost V 6 bases and J 6 bases, with 17 bases left between them. Per the germline V gene, CDR1 is SNHLY and CDR2 is FYNNEI. Here the CDR3 reads CASRSQGPNPEAFF. CDR3 DNA: TGTGCCAGCAGATCACAGGGACCCAATCCTGAAGCTTTCTTT.

This sequence joins TRBV20-1 and TRBJ2-7; the match to TRBD2 covers 7 bases. The V and J ends lost 4 bases and 5 bases, in that order; junction bases with no gene match: 11. CDR1 and CDR2 from the germline V gene are DFQATT and SNEGSKA (reference sequence). The CDR3 spans 14 residues. CDR3 in amino acids: CSAITSVRKNEQYF. Here the CDR3 DNA reads TGCAGTGCTATCACTAGCGTGAGAAAAAACGAGCAGTACTTC.

This clone has ten or more counts. The rearrangement uses TRBV28 and TRBJ2-5; D possibly corresponds to TRBD1 (6 bases). This CDR3 is 14 amino acids long. Trimming removed 3 bases from V and 5 bases from J, with 13 bases in between. Germline V lookup: CDR1 MDHEN, CDR2 SYDVKM. The CDR3 sequence is CASSLGTTPETQYF. The CDR3 bases are TGTGCCAGCAGTTTGGGGACAACTCCGGAGACCCAGTACTTC. Full variable domain (remainder filled in from reference TRBV28 and TRBJ2-5): DVKVTQSSRYLVKRTGEKVFLECVQDMDHENMFWYRQDPGLGLRLIYFSYDVKMKEKGDIPEGYSVSREKKERFSLILESASTNQTSMYLCASSLGTTPETQYFGPGTRLLVL.

This clone came up many times. The V gene is TRBV15, the J gene TRBJ2-7; 10 nucleotides align to TRBD1. The CDR3 extends over 16 amino acids. With V trimmed by 0 bases and J by 6 bases, 8 bases remained unmatched. The germline CDR1 and CDR2 sequences are LNHNV and YYDKDF (reference sequence). The CDR3 loop reads CATSRDLGRDRGEQYF. DNA of the CDR3: TGTGCCACCAGCAGAGATCTAGGCCGGGACAGGGGCGAGCAGTACTTC.

There are many counts of this clone. The chain joins TRBV4-1 to TRBJ2-7; D may match TRBD1 or TRBD2 (5 bases each). This CDR3 contains 15 residues. The germline V and J ends were trimmed by 1 base and 3 bases, with 13 bases remaining between them. Per the germline V gene, CDR1 is MGHRA and CDR2 is YSYEKL. The CDR3 DNA is TGCGCCAGCAGCCAAGGGATGGGGGACCACTACGAGCAGTACTTC. It encodes CASSQGMGDHYEQYF.

The chain couples TRBV20-1 to TRBJ2-1, with 9 bases aligning to TRBD2. The CDR3 length is 19 residues. Trimming at V came to 0 bases and at J to 1 base, leaving 13 bases not matched to a gene. Looked up from germline, CDR1 is DFQATT and CDR2 is SNEGSKA (reference sequence). In DNA form, the CDR3 reads TGCAGTGCTAGAGATCGGGTTAGCGGGAGATCAGGATCCTACAATGAGCAGTTCTTC. As protein: CSARDRVSGRSGSYNEQFF.

This clone came up many times. This chain links TRBV9 with TRBJ1-1, with D unresolved. The V gene lost 0 bases and the J gene lost 0 bases, with 9 bases spanning the gap. The germline CDR1 and CDR2 sequences are SGDLS and YYNGEE. This CDR3 has 15 residues. The CDR3 region is CASSVGQLLNTEAFF. CDR3 nucleotides: TGTGCCAGCAGCGTAGGACAACTCCTGAACACTGAAGCTTTCTTT.

This clone showed up just once. A much larger clone lies a single base off, so this may be a read error. The J gene is TRBJ2-5, the V gene TRBV11-1, with 13 positions matching TRBD2. V was pared by 7 bases and J by 1 base, with 15 bases of the junction left unmatched. CDR1 is SGHAT and CDR2 is FQDESV in the germline V gene (reference sequence). The CDR3 covers 19 residues. The CDR3 bases are TGTGCCAGCAAGGGGAGCCCGGGACTAGCGGGATGCCTCCAAGAGACCCAGTACTTC. Encoded protein: CASKGSPGLAGCLQETQYF.

The rearrangement joins TRBV5-1 to TRBJ1-2; D gene unclear. The CDR3 contains 13 residues. The germline V and J ends were trimmed by 1 base and 2 bases, with 6 bases remaining between them. Germline-derived CDR1 and CDR2 are SGHRS and YFSETQ. CDR3 nucleotide sequence: TGCGCCAGCAGCTTGCCACAAAACTATGGCTACACCTTC. Translating it yields CASSLPQNYGYTF.

The rearrangement joins TRBV19 to TRBJ2-3, with D possibly TRBD1 on 6 matching bases. Germline CDR1 reads LNHDA; CDR2 reads SQIVND (reference sequence). The CDR3 loop spans 15 amino acids. With 10 bases removed from V and 0 bases from J, the gap between germline ends came to 17 bases. The CDR3 is CATRRQGKSTDTQYF. The CDR3 coding sequence is TGTGCCACGAGGAGGCAGGGGAAAAGCACAGATACGCAGTATTTT.

This clone appeared many times. The V and J genes are TRBV5-1 and TRBJ2-3, with TRBD2 matching 13 bases. The CDR3 sequence is 15 residues long. The V gene end was trimmed by 4 bases and the J gene end by 6 bases; junction bases not matched to a gene: 5. Germline V gene data show CDR1 as SGHRS and CDR2 as YFSETQ. The CDR3 is CASSPTSGGRDTQYF. The CDR3 DNA is TGCGCCAGCAGCCCGACTAGCGGGGGGCGGGATACGCAGTATTTT.

This clone showed up just a few times. This chain uses TRBV15 with TRBJ1-5; D is ambiguous. V was cut by 2 bases and J by 3 bases, with 14 bases left in between. The CDR3 is made up of 16 amino acids. Germline V gene sequence: CDR1 LNHNV, CDR2 YYDKDF (reference sequence). CDR3 in DNA: TGTGCCACCAGCAGATATGGGTCAGGATCCAATCAGCCCCAGCATTTT. This translates into CATSRYGSGSNQPQHF.

This clone was counted ten times or more. V usage is TRBV11-2 and J usage is TRBJ2-1; TRBD2 is a possible D gene (6 bases). Trimming stripped 5 bases from V and 5 bases from J, with 16 bases between. CDR3 length: 15 residues. The germline gives CDR1 SGHAT, CDR2 FQNNGV. As DNA, the CDR3 is TGTGCCAGCAGCGACATTAGGAGGGGAAACAATGAGCAGTTCTTC. It specifies CASSDIRRGNNEQFF. Variable domain in full (rest from reference TRBV11-2 and TRBJ2-1): EAGVAQSPRYKIIEKRQSVAFWCNPISGHATLYWYQQILGQGPKLLIQFQNNGVVDDSQLPKDRFSAERLKGVDSTLKIQPAKLEDSAVYLCASSDIRRGNNEQFFGPGTRLTVL.

The V call is TRBV27, the J call TRBJ2-1, with 8 bases identical to TRBD1. The CDR3 sequence is 14 residues long. V shed 6 bases, J shed 9 bases, and the junction held 10 bases outside the gene matches. The germline V gene encodes CDR1 MNHEY and CDR2 SMNVEV (reference sequence). The CDR3 here is CASRGTGRPSEQFF. The CDR3 DNA is TGTGCCAGCAGAGGGACAGGACGTCCGAGTGAGCAGTTCTTC.

This clone appeared many times. A read error is likely, as this CDR3 ends without the conserved phenylalanine or tryptophan. V gene TRBV11-2 combines with J gene TRBJ1-5; D unclear. Germline V gene sequence: CDR1 SGHAT, CDR2 FQNNGV. The CDR3 contains 15 residues. V was cut by 3 bases and J by 5 bases, with 14 bases left in between. CDR3: CASSLTGSKDQPQHL. The DNA of the CDR3 is TGTGCCAGCAGCTTGACGGGTTCTAAAGATCAGCCCCAGCATCTT.

In its sample, this clone was seen many times. This chain uses TRBV28 with TRBJ1-2; no firm D call. The V gene lost 5 bases and the J gene lost 4 bases, with 11 bases spanning the gap. This CDR3 comprises 13 residues. The germline V gene has CDR1 MDHEN and CDR2 SYDVKM. CDR3 DNA: TGTGCCAGCAGTCCAACCGGGATCTATGGCTACACCTTC. Translation gives CASSPTGIYGYTF.

This clone was observed many times. J is TRBJ1-5 and V is TRBV3-1, with a possible D match to TRBD1 (5 bases). The CDR3 spans 13 residues. Trimming pared 4 bases from V and 5 bases from J, leaving 9 bases between. From germline, CDR1 is LGHDT and CDR2 YNNKEL (reference sequence). CDR3 DNA sequence: TGTGCCAGCAGCCGGGGGACGTATCAGCCCCAGCATTTT. Translating it yields CASSRGTYQPQHF.

This clone has a count of ten or more. The chain has TRBV24-1 and TRBJ2-1; D perhaps matches TRBD1 (6 bases). The V gene lost 2 bases and the J gene lost 8 bases, with 15 bases spanning the gap. The V gene's germline CDR1 is KGHDR and CDR2 SFDVKD. The CDR3 has 15 residues. CDR3 sequence (DNA): TGTGCCACCAGTGATTCCGCAACAGGGATTTATGAGCAGTTCTTC. Translated, it gives CATSDSATGIYEQFF.